Each of the 31 T cell receptor beta chains below was sequenced from the same sample in a study of cytomegalovirus exposure and HLA in healthy donors. Researchers ran the PCR with 60 Vbeta and 13 Jbeta primers. Only in-frame clones appear in the TCRdb table, and some are missing; sequencing was by immunoSEQ multiplex PCR. The table shows 130,000 or so clones, with about three quarters occurring only once. The sample comprised PBMCs. All receptors derive from a female donor in good health and CMV-seropositive.

The gene calls are TRBV2 and TRBJ2-1; TRBD2 matches at 15 bases. The CDR3 consists of 18 residues. The germline V gene has CDR1 SNHLY and CDR2 FYNNEI. Unmatched junction bases numbered 8, after V lost 8 bases and J lost 0 bases. CDR3 in DNA: TGTGCCAGCGGACCGGGACTAGCGGGAGGAAGCTCCTACAATGAGCAGTTCTTC. This sequence encodes CASGPGLAGGSSYNEQFF.

The V gene is TRBV9, the J gene TRBJ2-3, with 11 bases that match TRBD2. This CDR3 region has 15 residues. J lost 4 bases, V lost 2 bases, and 3 bases had no gene match. Per germline, CDR1 SGDLS and CDR2 YYNGEE. CDR3 sequence: CASSVVTSGADTQYF. Written as DNA, the CDR3 is TGTGCCAGCAGCGTCGTGACTAGCGGGGCAGATACGCAGTATTTT.

V is TRBV30 and J is TRBJ2-7, with D possibly TRBD2 on 7 matching bases. Trimming left V 0 bases short and J 1 base short, with 13 bases between. Germline CDR1 is GTSNPN and CDR2 is SVGIG (reference sequence). This CDR3 contains 15 residues. The chain's CDR3 is CAWSVGGRRSYEQYF. The CDR3 nucleotides are TGTGCCTGGAGTGTGGGGGGGCGTAGGTCCTACGAGCAGTACTTC.

This chain joins TRBV29-1 and TRBJ1-2, with 8 bases identical to TRBD1. This CDR3 spans 11 amino acids. From germline, CDR1 is SQVTM and CDR2 ANQGSEA. With 6 bases clipped from V and 9 bases from J, the junction kept 6 bases outside the gene matches. Written as DNA, the CDR3 is TGCAGCGTGGTGACAGGGGCAAGCTACACCTTC. Translating gives CSVVTGASYTF.

This chain uses TRBV7-3 with TRBJ2-2, with D uncertain. Germline V lookup: CDR1 SGHTA, CDR2 FQGTGA. This CDR3 has 16 amino acids. The V and J ends lost 5 bases and 0 bases respectively, with 13 bases between them. The CDR3 DNA follows: TGTGCCAGCAGCGTAATGGCGACTCCGAACACCGGGGAGCTGTTTTTT. Its translation: CASSVMATPNTGELFF.

This clone was found a few times. This chain uses TRBV5-4 with TRBJ1-3; D is perhaps TRBD1 (5 bases). V was shortened by 5 bases and J by 4 bases, with 13 bases between the two germline ends. Germline assignment: CDR1 SGHNT and CDR2 YYREEE (reference sequence). The CDR3 has 14 amino acids. The CDR3 DNA sequence: TGTGCCAGCAGTCAGGACATTGTGGGAAACACCATATATTTT. As protein: CASSQDIVGNTIYF.

The chain has TRBV28 and TRBJ2-7; D ambiguous. The CDR3 is made up of 14 amino acids. The germline V and J ends were trimmed by 5 bases and 0 bases, with 11 bases remaining between them. CDR1 is MDHEN and CDR2 is SYDVKM in the germline V gene. CDR3 bases: TGTGCCAGCAGTATTTTCTTATCCTCCTACGAGCAGTACTTC. It specifies CASSIFLSSYEQYF.

The chain employs TRBV27 and TRBJ1-6, with D hard to call. Germline V CDR1 and CDR2: MNHEY, SMNVEV (reference sequence). This CDR3 is 14 amino acids long. Trimming removed 1 base at V and 9 bases at J, with 10 bases between. CDR3 sequence: CASSLYTSGSPLHF. The CDR3 coding sequence is TGTGCCAGCAGTTTATACACATCAGGTTCACCCCTCCACTTT.

Here the CDR3 reads CSAGQGFEQYF. CDR3 bases: TGCAGTGCTGGCCAGGGGTTCGAGCAGTACTTC. The chain couples TRBV20-1 to TRBJ2-7; weak D call: TRBD1 (6 bases). From germline, CDR1 is DFQATT and CDR2 SNEGSKA (reference sequence). Deletions cut 5 bases from V and 6 bases from J, with 11 bases between. There are 11 residues in the CDR3.

This rearrangement joins TRBV5-1 to TRBJ1-2; D remains ambiguous. The V end was cut by 0 bases, the J end by 3 bases, with 9 bases between. CDR1 and CDR2 from the germline V gene are SGHRS and YFSETQ. The CDR3 spans 14 residues. Written as DNA, the CDR3 is TGCGCCAGCAGCTTGGTGGTAGAGGACTATGGCTACACCTTC. Translation: CASSLVVEDYGYTF.

The V gene is TRBV6-1, the J gene TRBJ2-7; 10 bases match TRBD1. The germline V gene encodes CDR1 MNHNS and CDR2 SASEGT. This CDR3 spans 15 amino acids. With 2 bases clipped from V and 4 bases from J, the junction kept 5 bases outside the gene matches. The CDR3 DNA reads TGTGCCAGCAGTGAAAGAGGGACAGGGGTTTACGAGCAGTACTTC. This encodes CASSERGTGVYEQYF.

The chain employs TRBV6-5 and TRBJ2-2; 7 nucleotides match TRBD1. The CDR3 contains 15 residues. Germline trimming cut 6 bases from V and 1 base from J; bases unmatched to any gene: 5. The germline V gene has CDR1 MNHEY and CDR2 SVGAGI. CDR3 nucleotide sequence: TGTGCCAGCAGAAAGGGACAGATGAACACCGGGGAGCTGTTTTTT. This translates into CASRKGQMNTGELFF.

This clone was found a few times. The V gene is TRBV7-2, the J gene TRBJ2-1, with 9 bases that match TRBD2. The germline V gene has CDR1 SGHTA and CDR2 FQGNSA. The CDR3 is made up of 15 amino acids. V lost 5 bases to trimming and J lost 7 bases; unmatched junction nucleotides: 9. CDR3 region: CASSLDRGRVNEQFF. As DNA, the CDR3 is TGTGCCAGCAGCCTAGACCGCGGGAGGGTAAATGAGCAGTTCTTC.

The genes are TRBV4-2 and TRBJ1-6; TRBD1 aligns across 10 bases. Per the germline V gene, CDR1 is LGHNA and CDR2 is YNFKEQ. V dropped 3 bases and J dropped 9; count of bases not matched to a gene: 8. The CDR3 contains 16 residues. CDR3 in DNA: TGTGCCAGCAGCCACCCCTGGGGGACAGGGGTTTCACCCCTCCACTTT. Translation gives CASSHPWGTGVSPLHF.

The chain links TRBV19 to TRBJ1-3; TRBD1 aligns across 7 bases. The CDR3 extends over 14 amino acids. Trimming removed 7 bases from V and 3 bases from J; junction bases left unmatched: 6. CDR1 and CDR2 (germline): LNHDA, SQIVND (reference sequence). CDR3 sequence reads: CASIGTAYGNTIYF. Written as DNA, the CDR3 is TGTGCCAGTATCGGGACAGCGTATGGAAACACCATATATTTT.

The chain uses TRBV5-1 and TRBJ1-2; 7 bases agree with TRBD1. The CDR3 covers 14 residues. Trimming took 0 bases from V and 4 from J; bases not matched to a gene: 3. Germline V lookup: CDR1 SGHRS, CDR2 YFSETQ. The CDR3 region is CASSLGTGRYGYTF. The CDR3 DNA is TGCGCCAGCAGCTTGGGGACAGGCCGCTATGGCTACACCTTC.

The chain combines TRBV5-1 with TRBJ2-1; TRBD2 is a possible D gene (7 bases). CDR1 is SGHRS and CDR2 is YFSETQ in the germline V gene. The ends were cut back, 1 base at V and 9 bases at J, with 17 bases in the middle. The CDR3 loop spans 15 amino acids. This CDR3 reads CASSLNVGGLGEQFF. The CDR3 DNA reads TGCGCCAGCAGCTTGAACGTCGGGGGGCTCGGTGAGCAGTTCTTC. The variable domain in full, with the rest retrieved from reference TRBV5-1 and TRBJ2-1, is KAGVTQTPRYLIKTRGQQVTLSCSPISGHRSVSWYQQTPGQGLQFLFEYFSETQRNKGNFPGRFSGRQFSNSRSEMNVSTLELGDSALYLCASSLNVGGLGEQFFGPGTRLTVL.

J is TRBJ2-1 and V is TRBV7-3; the match to TRBD1 covers 7 bases. Germline trimming cut 0 bases from V and 7 bases from J; bases unmatched to any gene: 3. This CDR3 has 14 residues. Germline V gene data show CDR1 as SGHTA and CDR2 as FQGTGA. The CDR3: CASSLTATGNEQFF. In nucleotides, the CDR3 is TGTGCCAGCAGCTTAACGGCGACAGGGAATGAGCAGTTCTTC. Full variable domain (missing parts from reference TRBV7-3 and TRBJ2-1): GAGVSQTPSNKVTEKGKYVELRCDPISGHTALYWYRQSLGQGPEFLIYFQGTGAADDSGLPNDRFFAVRPEGSVSTLKIQRTERGDSAVYLCASSLTATGNEQFFGPGTRLTVL.

The gene calls are TRBV15 and TRBJ2-1; 9 bases are shared with TRBD2. V dropped 0 bases and J dropped 9; count of bases not matched to a gene: 9. This CDR3 is 16 amino acids long. From germline, CDR1 is LNHNV and CDR2 YYDKDF (reference sequence). The CDR3 DNA sequence: TGTGCCACCAGCAGAGATTTATCTAGCGGGGTTAGTGAGCAGTTCTTC. It specifies CATSRDLSSGVSEQFF.

This clone was counted a few times. This chain joins TRBV4-1 and TRBJ2-7; D unresolved. V was clipped by 0 bases and J by 0 bases, with 15 bases between them. Per germline, CDR1 MGHRA and CDR2 YSYEKL. This CDR3 has 17 residues. CDR3 in DNA: TGCGCCAGCAGCCAAGACCCCAAACCCGTCTACTCCTACGAGCAGTACTTC. Translating it yields CASSQDPKPVYSYEQYF.

The chain links TRBV7-2 to TRBJ1-2, with D possibly being TRBD1 (5 bases). The CDR3 runs to 15 residues. Germline V gene lookup returns CDR1 SGHTA and CDR2 FQGNSA. The V gene lost 4 bases and the J gene lost 7 bases, with 19 bases spanning the gap. The CDR3 sequence: CASSSSAGGTIGYTF. CDR3 in DNA: TGTGCCAGCAGCTCTAGTGCGGGGGGGACGATTGGCTACACCTTC.

The chain has TRBV7-2 and TRBJ1-3; D remains ambiguous. In germline, CDR1 is SGHTA, CDR2 FQGNSA. The V end lost 1 base, the J end lost 0 bases, and 10 bases lay between the germline ends. The CDR3 sequence is 16 residues long. Here the CDR3 reads CASSLDRADSGNTIYF. DNA of the CDR3: TGTGCCAGCAGCTTAGACCGCGCGGACTCTGGAAACACCATATATTTT.

The V call is TRBV5-1, the J call TRBJ2-1, with D possibly matching TRBD1 (6 bases). The CDR3 contains 18 residues. Per germline, CDR1 SGHRS and CDR2 YFSETQ. Trimming shortened V by 3 bases and J by 6 bases, and 25 bases separated the two germline ends. The CDR3 loop is CASSSERRDKIIPNEQFF. CDR3 coding DNA: TGCGCCAGCAGCTCGGAGAGACGGGACAAAATAATCCCCAATGAGCAGTTCTTC.

This sequence joins TRBV18 and TRBJ2-7; 7 bases line up with TRBD2. Looked up from germline, CDR1 is KGHSH and CDR2 is LQKENI. J gave up 5 bases and V 4 bases, and 5 bases lay outside the gene matches. The CDR3 has 13 amino acids. Here the CDR3 DNA reads TGTGCCAGCTCACGGGGAGGGGCTAACGAGCAGTACTTC. Protein product: CASSRGGANEQYF.

The chain uses TRBV6-1 and TRBJ1-2; 7 nucleotides align to TRBD1. The CDR3 runs to 14 residues. After removal of 6 bases from V and 6 bases from J, the junction contained 10 bases not matched to a gene. CDR1 and CDR2 from the germline V gene are MNHNS and SASEGT. In nucleotides, the CDR3 is TGTGCCAGCAGGGAGCCCGGAACAGGGGATGGCTACACCTTC. This translates into CASREPGTGDGYTF.

The genes are TRBV5-1 and TRBJ2-7; weak D call: TRBD1 (5 bases). This CDR3 is built from 13 residues. V gave up 1 base and J gave up 4 bases, with 9 bases separating them. Germline V lookup: CDR1 SGHRS, CDR2 YFSETQ. The CDR3 reads CASSLQGPYEQYF. The CDR3 DNA follows: TGCGCCAGCAGCTTGCAGGGCCCGTACGAGCAGTACTTC.

The rearrangement links TRBV7-2 to TRBJ2-1; D possibly corresponds to TRBD1 (6 bases). Per the germline V gene, CDR1 is SGHTA and CDR2 is FQGNSA. The CDR3 has 15 residues. V was shortened by 4 bases and J by 0 bases, with 10 bases between the two germline ends. The CDR3 DNA is TGTGCCAGCAGCTCGGACAGAGCCTCCTACAATGAGCAGTTCTTC. It is translated as CASSSDRASYNEQFF. Variable domain in full (rest from reference TRBV7-2 and TRBJ2-1): GAGVSQSPSNKVTEKGKDVELRCDPISGHTALYWYRQSLGQGLEFLIYFQGNSAPDKSGLPSDRFSAERTGGSVSTLTIQRTQQEDSAVYLCASSSDRASYNEQFFGPGTRLTVL.

The chain links TRBV5-4 to TRBJ1-2; 8 nucleotides agree with TRBD1. V was clipped by 4 bases and J by 7 bases; unmatched bases: 6. The CDR3 is 13 residues long. Germline V lookup: CDR1 SGHNT, CDR2 YYREEE (reference sequence). The CDR3 nucleotides are TGTGCCAGCAGCGAGGACAGGGTAGCTGGCTACACCTTC. Residues: CASSEDRVAGYTF.

CDR3 sequence reads: CASSLQGVAGNTIYF. Written as DNA, the CDR3 is TGCGCCAGCAGCTTGCAGGGCGTGGCTGGAAACACCATATATTTT. The chain combines TRBV5-1 with TRBJ1-3, with D possibly matching TRBD1 (5 bases). Trimming cost V 1 base and J 2 bases, with 10 bases left between them. Germline values: CDR1 SGHRS, CDR2 YFSETQ. This CDR3 region has 15 residues.

The J gene is TRBJ1-3, the V gene TRBV6-1; 8 bases align to TRBD1. V was clipped by 2 bases and J by 8 bases; unmatched bases: 5. The CDR3 has 14 amino acids. Germline lookup yields CDR1 MNHNS and CDR2 SASEGT. The CDR3 here is CASSEKDRGDTIYF. In DNA form, the CDR3 reads TGTGCCAGCAGTGAAAAAGACAGGGGTGACACCATATATTTT.

The rearrangement uses TRBV6-1 and TRBJ2-7, with 9 bases matching TRBD1. Germline V gene sequence: CDR1 MNHNS, CDR2 SASEGT. The CDR3 is made up of 14 amino acids. Trimming took 11 bases from V and 5 from J; bases not matched to a gene: 13. The CDR3 loop is CAGTWTGESDEQYF. The CDR3 nucleotides read TGTGCCGGTACGTGGACAGGGGAGAGCGACGAGCAGTACTTC.